This T cell receptor beta chain was found in a study of blood T cell repertoires in COVID-19. As for the study in general: Sites across the United States, Italy and Spain contributed samples from acute and convalescent COVID-19. Sources were T cells, B-cell-depleted T cells, or PBMCs; the material itself was cDNA or gDNA.

As processed by the authors: By means of reference gene primer amplification, nucleated cell counts were estimated. Using immunoSEQ multiplex PCR, the repertoire was profiled, and TCRdb retains in-frame clones only, with some absent. That table is the source of V, J and clone size, and D and trimming were worked out from the DNA. The sample consists of just over 200,000 clones, over 60% of them appearing once. Per germline, CDR1 SGHRS and CDR2 YFSETQ. This CDR3 has 15 amino acids. V lost 3 bases and J lost 0; bases outside the gene matches: 2. The rearrangement links TRBV5-1 to TRBJ2-2, with TRBD2 identical over 7 bases. Sequencing was done on a sample of peripheral blood. This TCR came from a woman in her sixties or seventies with acute or convalescent COVID-19. Here the CDR3 reads CASSWSGTNTGELFF. Written as DNA, the CDR3 is TGCGCCAGCAGCTGGAGCGGGACGAACACCGGGGAGCTGTTTTTT.